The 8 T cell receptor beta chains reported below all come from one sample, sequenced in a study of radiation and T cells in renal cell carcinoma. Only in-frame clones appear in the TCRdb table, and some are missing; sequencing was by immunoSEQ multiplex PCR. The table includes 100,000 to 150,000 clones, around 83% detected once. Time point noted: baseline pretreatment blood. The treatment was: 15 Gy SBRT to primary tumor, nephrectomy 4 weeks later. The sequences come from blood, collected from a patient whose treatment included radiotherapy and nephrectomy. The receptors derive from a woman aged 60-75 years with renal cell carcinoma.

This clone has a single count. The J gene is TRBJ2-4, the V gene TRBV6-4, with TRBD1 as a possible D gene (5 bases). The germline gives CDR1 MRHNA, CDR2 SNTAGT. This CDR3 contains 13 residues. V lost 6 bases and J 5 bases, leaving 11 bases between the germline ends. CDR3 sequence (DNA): TGTGCCAGCAGGCGGCACAGGCAAAACATTCAGTACTTC. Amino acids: CASRRHRQNIQYF.

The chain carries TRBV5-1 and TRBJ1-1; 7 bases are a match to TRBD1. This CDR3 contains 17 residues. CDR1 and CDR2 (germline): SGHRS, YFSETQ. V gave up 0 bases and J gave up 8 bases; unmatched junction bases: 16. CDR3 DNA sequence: TGCGCCAGCAGCTTGGGAGGTGGTAACAGGGGTGATGGGGAAGCTTTCTTT. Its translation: CASSLGGGNRGDGEAFF.

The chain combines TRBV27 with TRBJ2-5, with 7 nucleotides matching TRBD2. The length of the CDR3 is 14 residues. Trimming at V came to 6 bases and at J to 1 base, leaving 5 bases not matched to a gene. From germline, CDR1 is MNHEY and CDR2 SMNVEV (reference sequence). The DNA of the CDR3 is TGTGCCAGCAGCCCCGGGGGGTTCCAAGAGACCCAGTACTTC. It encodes CASSPGGFQETQYF.

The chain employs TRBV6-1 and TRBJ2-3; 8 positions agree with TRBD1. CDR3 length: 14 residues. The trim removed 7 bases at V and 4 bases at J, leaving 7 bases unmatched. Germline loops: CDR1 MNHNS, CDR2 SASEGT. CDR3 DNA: TGTGCCAGCACCAGGACAGGGAAGTCAGATACGCAGTATTTT. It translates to CASTRTGKSDTQYF.

The CDR3 protein is CASHFRGGAYNEQFF. The CDR3 nucleotides are TGTGCCAGTCATTTCCGAGGGGGCGCCTACAATGAGCAGTTCTTC. The V call is TRBV19, the J call TRBJ2-1, with 7 positions matching TRBD1. The V segment lost 8 bases and the J segment 2 bases; nucleotides outside the gene matches: 9. Germline V gene data show CDR1 as LNHDA and CDR2 as SQIVND (reference sequence). The CDR3 runs to 15 residues. Combining the CDR3 with reference TRBV19 and TRBJ2-1 gives the whole variable domain DGGITQSPKYLFRKEGQNVTLSCEQNLNHDAMYWYRQDPGQGLRLIYYSQIVNDFQKGDIAEGYSVSREKKESFPLTVTSAQKNPTAFYLCASHFRGGAYNEQFFGPGTRLTVL.

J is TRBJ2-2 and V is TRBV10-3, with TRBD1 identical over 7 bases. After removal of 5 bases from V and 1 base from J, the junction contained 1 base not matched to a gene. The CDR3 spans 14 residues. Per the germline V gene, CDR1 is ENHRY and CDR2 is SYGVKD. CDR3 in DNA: TGTGCCATCAGTTGGACAGGGAACACCGGGGAGCTGTTTTTT. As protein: CAISWTGNTGELFF.

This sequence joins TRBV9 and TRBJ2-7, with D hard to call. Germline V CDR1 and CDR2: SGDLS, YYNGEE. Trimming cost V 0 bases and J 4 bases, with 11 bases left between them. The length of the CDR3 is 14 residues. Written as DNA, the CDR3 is TGTGCCAGCAGCGTAGCACCGACCGGGTACGAGCAGTACTTC. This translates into CASSVAPTGYEQYF.

CDR3 residues: CASSQGSGRANTGELFF. CDR3 in DNA: TGTGCCAGCAGCCAAGGTAGCGGGAGGGCGAACACCGGGGAGCTGTTTTTT. The V gene is TRBV4-2, the J gene TRBJ2-2; the match to TRBD2 covers 11 bases. V shed 1 base and J 0 bases; nucleotides not matched to a gene: 1. This CDR3 is built from 17 residues. Germline CDR1 LGHNA, CDR2 YNFKEQ.